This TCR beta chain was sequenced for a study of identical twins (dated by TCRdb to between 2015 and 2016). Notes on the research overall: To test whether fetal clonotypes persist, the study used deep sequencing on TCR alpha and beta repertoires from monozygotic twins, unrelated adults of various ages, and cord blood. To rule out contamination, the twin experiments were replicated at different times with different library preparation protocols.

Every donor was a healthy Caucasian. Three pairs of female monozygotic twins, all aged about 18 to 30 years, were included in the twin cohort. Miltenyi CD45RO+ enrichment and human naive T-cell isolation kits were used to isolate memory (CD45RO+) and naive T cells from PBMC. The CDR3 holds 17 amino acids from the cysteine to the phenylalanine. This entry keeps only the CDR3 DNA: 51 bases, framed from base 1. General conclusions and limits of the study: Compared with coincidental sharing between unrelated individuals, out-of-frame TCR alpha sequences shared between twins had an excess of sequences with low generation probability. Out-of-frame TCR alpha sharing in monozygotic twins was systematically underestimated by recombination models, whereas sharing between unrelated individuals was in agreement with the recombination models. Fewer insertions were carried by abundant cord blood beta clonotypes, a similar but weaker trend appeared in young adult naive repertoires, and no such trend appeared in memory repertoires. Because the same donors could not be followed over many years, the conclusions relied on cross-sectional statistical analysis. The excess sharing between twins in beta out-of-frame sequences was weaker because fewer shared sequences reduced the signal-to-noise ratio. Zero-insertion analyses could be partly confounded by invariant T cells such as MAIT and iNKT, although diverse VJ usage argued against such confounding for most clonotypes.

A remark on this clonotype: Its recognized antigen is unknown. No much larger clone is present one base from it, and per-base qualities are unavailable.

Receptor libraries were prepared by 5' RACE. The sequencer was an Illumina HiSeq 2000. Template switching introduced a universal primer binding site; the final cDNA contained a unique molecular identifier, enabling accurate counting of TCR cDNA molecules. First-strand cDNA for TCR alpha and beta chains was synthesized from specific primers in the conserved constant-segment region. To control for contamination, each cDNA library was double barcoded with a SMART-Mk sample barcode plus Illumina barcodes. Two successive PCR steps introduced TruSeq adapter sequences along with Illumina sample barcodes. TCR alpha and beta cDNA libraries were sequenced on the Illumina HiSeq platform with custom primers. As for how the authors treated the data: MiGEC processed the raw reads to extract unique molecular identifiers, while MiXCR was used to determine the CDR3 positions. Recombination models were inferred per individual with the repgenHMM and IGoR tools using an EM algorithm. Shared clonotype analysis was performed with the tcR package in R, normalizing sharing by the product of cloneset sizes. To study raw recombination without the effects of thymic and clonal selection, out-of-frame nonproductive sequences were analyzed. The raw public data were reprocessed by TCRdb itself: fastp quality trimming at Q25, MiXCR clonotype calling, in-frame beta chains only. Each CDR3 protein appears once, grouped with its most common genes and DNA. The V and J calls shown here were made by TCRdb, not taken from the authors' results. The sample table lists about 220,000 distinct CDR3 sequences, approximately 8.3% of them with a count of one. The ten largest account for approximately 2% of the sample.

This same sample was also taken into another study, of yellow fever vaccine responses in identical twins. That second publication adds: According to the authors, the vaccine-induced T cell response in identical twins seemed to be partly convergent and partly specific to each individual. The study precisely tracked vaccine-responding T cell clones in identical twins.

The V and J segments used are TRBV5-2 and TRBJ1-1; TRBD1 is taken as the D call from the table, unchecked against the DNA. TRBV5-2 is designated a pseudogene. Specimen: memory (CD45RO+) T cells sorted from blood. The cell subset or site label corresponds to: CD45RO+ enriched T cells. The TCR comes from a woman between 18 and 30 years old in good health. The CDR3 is CASKRQGANWIGTEAFF. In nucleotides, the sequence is TGTGCCAGCAAGCGACAGGGGGCAAACTGGATTGGCACTGAAGCTTTCTTT.